The 5 T cell receptor beta chains reported below all come from one sample, sequenced in a study of control samples from healthy donors and cancer patients. Repertoires were generated with immunoSEQ multiplex PCR, while TCRdb's copy carries only in-frame clones and drops some. The data show 100,000 to 150,000 clones, around 90% seen once. Input material: blood. The receptor source for this set is a man aged 18 to 35 in good health.

J is TRBJ1-1 and V is TRBV3-1 (or the pseudogene TRBV3-2); 10 positions match TRBD1. The germline V gene has CDR1 LGHDT and CDR2 YNNKEL (reference sequence). V lost 4 bases, J lost 4 bases, and 9 bases stayed unmatched. The CDR3 is 16 residues long. The CDR3 nucleotides read TGTGCCAGCAGCCCCGGGACAGGGGCCCTGTTCACTGAAGCTTTCTTT. As protein: CASSPGTGALFTEAFF.

The rearrangement links TRBV5-5 to TRBJ1-6; 9 nucleotides match TRBD1. The CDR3 is made up of 17 amino acids. V gave up 3 bases and J gave up 0 bases; unmatched junction bases: 4. The germline CDR1 and CDR2 sequences are SGHKS and YYEKEE (reference sequence). CDR3 in DNA: TGTGCCAGCAGCTCGGGACAGGGAAGCTCCTATAATTCACCCCTCCACTTT. The encoded protein is CASSSGQGSSYNSPLHF.

This clone turned up a few times. This chain links TRBV4-1 with TRBJ2-3, with 16 bases aligning to TRBD2. V dropped 4 bases and J dropped 1; count of bases not matched to a gene: 5. The CDR3 is made up of 18 amino acids. The germline V gene encodes CDR1 MGHRA and CDR2 YSYEKL. CDR3 DNA sequence: TGCGCCAGCAGCCGTTCGGGACTAGCGGGGGGGGGCACAGATACGCAGTATTTT. Encoded protein: CASSRSGLAGGGTDTQYF.

The CDR3: CASRDRGANYGYTF. CDR3 sequence (DNA): TGTGCCAGCAGAGACAGGGGCGCTAACTATGGCTACACCTTC. The V and J genes are TRBV28 and TRBJ1-2; the match to TRBD1 covers 8 bases. CDR3 length equals 14 residues. The V segment lost 6 bases and the J segment 0 bases; nucleotides outside the gene matches: 3. From germline, CDR1 is MDHEN and CDR2 SYDVKM.

The rearrangement joins TRBV30 to TRBJ1-2; D call uncertain. The CDR3 length is 15 residues. The V gene's germline CDR1 is GTSNPN and CDR2 SVGIG (reference sequence). The V and J ends lost 4 bases and 5 bases respectively, with 20 bases between them. The CDR3 is CAWTQTTGNRYGYTF. The DNA of the CDR3 is TGTGCCTGGACTCAGACCACTGGGAATCGGTATGGCTACACCTTC. The whole variable domain, remainder taken from reference TRBV30 and TRBJ1-2, is SQTIHQWPATLVQPVGSPLSLECTVEGTSNPNLYWYRQAAGRGLQLLFYSVGIGQISSEVPQNLSASRPQDRQFILSSKKLLLSDSGFYLCAWTQTTGNRYGYTFGSGTRLTVV.